The rows below give T cell receptor beta chains drawn from one sample of a study of shared clonotypes between healthy human individuals. The repertoire was sequenced with immunoSEQ multiplex PCR; TCRdb's copy has only in-frame clones and lacks some. The sample includes about 2.1 million clones, roughly 93% of them seen just once. Sequencing was done on a sample of naive CD8+ T cells from PBMCs. These receptors originate from a man between 18 and 29 years old in good health. Some clones in this sample may be carry-over from other donors' samples. The CDR3 runs from the conserved cysteine through the conserved F or W. The D gene is left open where the match is weak. The listing skips clone size in some rows; elsewhere it reads once, few, many or a size class.

J gene: TRBJ2-1
clone size: .
V gene: TRBV2
D gene: TRBD2
CDR3 DNA: TGTGCCACTTTAGCGGGAGGTTCCTACAATGAGCAGTTCTTC
CDR3 protein: CATLAGGSYNEQFF

J gene: TRBJ2-7
clone size: few
V gene: TRBV7-9
D gene: .
CDR3 DNA: TGTGCCAGCAGCCCGAGCTCCTACGAGCAGTACTTC
CDR3 protein: CASSPSSYEQYF

J gene: TRBJ2-7
clone size: .
V gene: TRBV6-1
D gene: .
CDR3 DNA: TGTGCCAGCAGTGAGCCCCCCCTCCAGTACTTC
CDR3 protein: CASSEPPLQYF

J gene: TRBJ2-7
clone size: once
V gene: TRBV10-3
D gene: .
CDR3 DNA: TGTGCCATCAGTGAGCCGGGAGAGTCCTACGAGCAGTACTTC
CDR3 protein: CAISEPGESYEQYF

J gene: TRBJ1-4
clone size: .
V gene: TRBV27
D gene: .
CDR3 DNA: TGTGCCAGCAGTTTTACAGGGTTGACTAATGAAAAACTGTTTTTT
CDR3 protein: CASSFTGLTNEKLFF

J gene: TRBJ2-7
clone size: .
V gene: TRBV28
D gene: TRBD1
CDR3 DNA: TGTGCCAGCAGCCCCCATGGGACAGGCCTAGGGCAGTACTTC
CDR3 protein: CASSPHGTGLGQYF

J gene: TRBJ2-2
clone size: .
V gene: TRBV19
D gene: .
CDR3 DNA: TGTGCCAGTAGTATACTACGTGGACGCCCAAGGATCACCGGGGAGCTGTTTTTT
CDR3 protein: CASSILRGRPRITGELFF

J gene: TRBJ2-7
clone size: .
V gene: TRBV13
D gene: TRBD2
CDR3 DNA: TGTGCCAGCAGCCCAAAGCCCACTAGCGGGGCTTCCTACGAGCAGTACTTC
CDR3 protein: CASSPKPTSGASYEQYF

J gene: TRBJ1-1
clone size: .
V gene: TRBV28
D gene: TRBD1
CDR3 DNA: TGTGCCAGCAGTCCGTGGACAGGGTATTCCACTGAAGCTTTCTTT
CDR3 protein: CASSPWTGYSTEAFF

J gene: TRBJ1-3
clone size: .
V gene: TRBV28
D gene: .
CDR3 DNA: TGTGCCAGCAGTTTATTAGGCGACTCTGGAAACACCATATATTTT
CDR3 protein: CASSLLGDSGNTIYF

J gene: TRBJ2-1
clone size: .
V gene: TRBV7-8
D gene: TRBD2
CDR3 DNA: TGTGCCAGCAGCTTACAGCGGGGGCATATCTCGGAGCAGTTCTTC
CDR3 protein: CASSLQRGHISEQFF

J gene: TRBJ1-4
clone size: .
V gene: TRBV7-6
D gene: TRBD1
CDR3 DNA: TGTGCCAGCAGCTCAGACAGGGGGGCAAAACTGTTTTTT
CDR3 protein: CASSSDRGAKLFF

J gene: TRBJ1-2
clone size: .
V gene: TRBV6-5
D gene: .
CDR3 DNA: TGTGCCAGCAGTTCTACCCTAGTGAGCGGAGACGGCTACACCTTC
CDR3 protein: CASSSTLVSGDGYTF

J gene: TRBJ1-3
clone size: .
V gene: TRBV4-1
D gene: .
CDR3 DNA: TGCGCCAGCAGCCAACGGACGGCTTTGGGAAACACCATATATTTT
CDR3 protein: CASSQRTALGNTIYF

J gene: TRBJ2-7
clone size: .
V gene: TRBV27
D gene: .
CDR3 DNA: TGTGCCAGCGGGGACGGGCAAAGGGACGAGCAGTACTTC
CDR3 protein: CASGDGQRDEQYF

J gene: TRBJ1-1
clone size: few
V gene: TRBV9
D gene: TRBD1
CDR3 DNA: TGTGCCAGCAGCGACCCTTCGGGACAGTTGAACACTGAAGCTTTCTTT
CDR3 protein: CASSDPSGQLNTEAFF

J gene: TRBJ2-7
clone size: .
V gene: TRBV27
D gene: TRBD1
CDR3 DNA: TGTGCCAGCAGTTTATTAGGGACAGGGACCTACGAGCAGTACTTC
CDR3 protein: CASSLLGTGTYEQYF

J gene: TRBJ2-1
clone size: .
V gene: TRBV28
D gene: .
CDR3 DNA: TGTGCCAGCGGGTCAACGGGGTACAATGAGCAGTTCTTC
CDR3 protein: CASGSTGYNEQFF

J gene: TRBJ1-2
clone size: .
V gene: TRBV19
D gene: .
CDR3 DNA: TGTGCCAGTATTGGTTGGACAGCTAACTATGGCTACACCTTC
CDR3 protein: CASIGWTANYGYTF

J gene: TRBJ2-7
clone size: .
V gene: TRBV4-2
D gene: TRBD2
CDR3 DNA: TGTGCCAGCAGCGACCCCGGGACTAGCGCCAACTACGAGCAGTACTTC
CDR3 protein: CASSDPGTSANYEQYF

J gene: TRBJ2-1
clone size: .
V gene: TRBV29-1
D gene: .
CDR3 DNA: TGCAGCGCGACCGTATCCGAGCAGTTCTTC
CDR3 protein: CSATVSEQFF

J gene: TRBJ2-7
clone size: .
V gene: TRBV7-9
D gene: .
CDR3 DNA: TGTGCCAGCAGCTACTCGATTGAGCAGTACTTC
CDR3 protein: CASSYSIEQYF

J gene: TRBJ1-5
clone size: .
V gene: TRBV5-6
D gene: .
CDR3 DNA: TGTGCCAGCAGCTTGAGTACAGCCAGCAATCAGCCCCAGCATTTT
CDR3 protein: CASSLSTASNQPQHF

J gene: TRBJ1-1
clone size: .
V gene: TRBV25-1
D gene: .
CDR3 DNA: TGTGCCAGCAGTGCCACAGGGCTCACTGAAGCTTTCTTT
CDR3 protein: CASSATGLTEAFF

J gene: TRBJ1-3
clone size: .
V gene: TRBV4-1
D gene: TRBD1
CDR3 DNA: TGCGCCAGCAGCCAAGGTGAGGGGGCCGAAGGAAACACCATATATTTT
CDR3 protein: CASSQGEGAEGNTIYF

J gene: TRBJ2-1
clone size: .
V gene: TRBV5-6
D gene: .
CDR3 DNA: TGTGCCAGCAGCTCAACTTACCGCTACAATGAGCAGTTCTTC
CDR3 protein: CASSSTYRYNEQFF

J gene: TRBJ2-1
clone size: .
V gene: TRBV7-9
D gene: .
CDR3 DNA: TGTGCCAGCAGCATGACACTGGCTAGGGATAGCTCCTACAATGAGCAGTTCTTC
CDR3 protein: CASSMTLARDSSYNEQFF

J gene: TRBJ2-1
clone size: .
V gene: TRBV4-1
D gene: TRBD2
CDR3 DNA: TGCGCCAGCAGCCAAGAGGGTGCTAGCGGGGGATGGGTAGGTAATGAGCAGTTCTTC
CDR3 protein: CASSQEGASGGWVGNEQFF

J gene: TRBJ2-7
clone size: .
V gene: TRBV12-5
D gene: .
CDR3 DNA: TGTGCTAGTGGTTTTGACACCCGCTACGAGCAGTACTTC
CDR3 protein: CASGFDTRYEQYF

J gene: TRBJ2-7
clone size: .
V gene: TRBV27
D gene: .
CDR3 DNA: TGTGCCAGCAAGTCCCCTCGGCACCCCTCCTACGAGCAGTACTTC
CDR3 protein: CASKSPRHPSYEQYF

J gene: TRBJ2-7
clone size: .
V gene: TRBV7-9
D gene: TRBD2
CDR3 DNA: TGTGCCAGCAGCTTGGCCGACGGGAGGGAGCGGTACGAGCAGTACTTC
CDR3 protein: CASSLADGRERYEQYF

J gene: TRBJ2-2
clone size: .
V gene: TRBV19
D gene: .
CDR3 DNA: TGTGCCAGTAGTCCTACCAGTCCCGGGGAGCTGTTTTTT
CDR3 protein: CASSPTSPGELFF